This TCR beta chain appears in the sequencing data of a study of blood T cell repertoires in COVID-19. Across the study: COVID-19 samples collected from the United States, Italy and Spain covered acute and convalescent phases. PBMCs, B-cell-depleted T cells, or T cells provided the cDNA or gDNA that made up the material.

The study recruited people aged roughly 18 to 95 years across 20 to 30 US areas. The germline V gene encodes CDR1 MNHEY and CDR2 SVGAGI. This CDR3 spans 14 amino acids. With respect to this clone: At one of its ends the junction is not consistent with the germline gene, which may arise from a read error.

The repertoire was sequenced with immunoSEQ multiplex PCR; TCRdb's copy has only in-frame clones and lacks some. The repertoire holds about 430,000 clones, about 88% seen once, with approximately 1.3% in the top ten. This TCR derives from a woman between 18 and 29 years old who had been exposed to COVID-19. The rearrangement links TRBV6-5 to TRBJ2-5; TRBD1 matches at 9 bases. The sample taken for sequencing was PBMCs or T cells enriched from blood (not recorded which). CDR3 nucleotide sequence: TGTGCCAGCAGCTTGGGACAGGGTCAAGAGGCCCAGTACTTC. Protein: CASSLGQGQEAQYF.